The 15 T cell receptor beta chains listed next were all sequenced from one sample in a study of cytomegalovirus exposure and HLA in healthy donors. This table comes from immunoSEQ multiplex PCR, and its TCRdb copy is limited to in-frame clones, with some not included. The data contain around 200,000 clones, roughly four fifths of them singletons. Sample: PBMCs. The receptors derive from a young woman in good health and CMV-seropositive.

This chain joins TRBV18 and TRBJ1-3, with D hard to call. The V gene's germline CDR1 is KGHSH and CDR2 LQKENI. There are 15 residues in the CDR3. Trimming shortened V by 3 bases and J by 6 bases, and 15 bases separated the two germline ends. The CDR3 DNA is TGTGCCAGCTCACCCGAAGCAGGCGACCTAAACACCATATATTTT. This sequence encodes CASSPEAGDLNTIYF.

The chain recombines TRBV5-1 with TRBJ2-5, with 10 bases lining up with TRBD2. From germline, CDR1 is SGHRS and CDR2 YFSETQ. The J segment lost 2 bases and the V segment lost 2 bases, leaving 15 bases of the junction unmatched. The CDR3 length is 19 residues. For the CDR3, the DNA is TGCGCCAGCAGCTTCCGTCTAGCCCCTAGCGGGGGCAATCAAGAGACCCAGTACTTC. Amino acid sequence: CASSFRLAPSGGNQETQYF.

The rearrangement joins TRBV9 to TRBJ1-6; D possibly corresponds to TRBD1 (6 bases). The germline V gene encodes CDR1 SGDLS and CDR2 YYNGEE. The V end was cut by 3 bases, the J end by 10 bases, with 14 bases between. The CDR3 has 14 amino acids. In nucleotides, the CDR3 is TGTGCCAGCAGCGATACTACAGGGTACTCACCCCTCCACTTT. It specifies CASSDTTGYSPLHF.

The J gene is TRBJ1-2, the V gene TRBV6-1; D not resolved. CDR3 length: 15 residues. In germline, CDR1 is MNHNS, CDR2 SASEGT. The ends were cut back, 0 bases at V and 5 bases at J, with 13 bases in the middle. The CDR3 loop is CASSEAWGSGYGYTF. CDR3 DNA sequence: TGTGCCAGCAGTGAAGCGTGGGGTTCGGGGTATGGCTACACCTTC.

CDR3 nucleotide sequence: TGTGCCAGCAGGAGACAGGGTAATGAAAAACTGTTTTTT. Amino acids: CASRRQGNEKLFF. The chain joins TRBV27 to TRBJ1-4; TRBD1 matches 7 bases. Germline values: CDR1 MNHEY, CDR2 SMNVEV (reference sequence). The CDR3 loop spans 13 amino acids. V trimming: 6 bases; J trimming: 4 bases; junction bases outside the gene matches: 2.

This chain joins TRBV9 and TRBJ2-3, with D possibly TRBD2 on 6 matching bases. The germline V and J ends were trimmed by 4 bases and 6 bases, with 18 bases remaining between them. Germline assignment: CDR1 SGDLS and CDR2 YYNGEE. CDR3 length: 15 amino acids. CDR3 region: CASSPIGGNGDTQYF. CDR3 DNA sequence: TGTGCCAGCAGCCCCATTGGGGGGAATGGTGATACGCAGTATTTT. The complete variable domain, with remaining parts taken from reference TRBV9 and TRBJ2-3, reads DSGVTQTPKHLITATGQRVTLRCSPRSGDLSVYWYQQSLDQGLQFLIQYYNGEERAKGNILERFSAQQFPDLHSELNLSSLELGDSALYFCASSPIGGNGDTQYFGPGTRLTVL.

V gene TRBV10-3 combines with J gene TRBJ2-5; the D is unclear. V was clipped by 0 bases and J by 5 bases, with 7 bases between them. Germline-derived CDR1 and CDR2 are ENHRY and SYGVKD. This CDR3 spans 13 amino acids. Here the CDR3 DNA reads TGTGCCATCAGTGAGTCCGAGGTTGAGACCCAGTACTTC. This translates into CAISESEVETQYF.

This clone was seen only a few times. The CDR3: CASSEIGRGPGGYTF. Written as DNA, the CDR3 is TGTGCCAGCAGTGAAATAGGTCGCGGCCCCGGTGGCTACACCTTC. This rearrangement joins TRBV6-1 to TRBJ1-2; no clear D gene. Trimming cost V 2 bases and J 7 bases, with 17 bases left between them. Germline V gene lookup returns CDR1 MNHNS and CDR2 SASEGT. The CDR3 has 15 amino acids.

The chain uses TRBV7-2 and TRBJ1-1; TRBD1 is a possible D gene (6 bases). Germline V gene data show CDR1 as SGHTA and CDR2 as FQGNSA. This CDR3 is 15 amino acids long. V was shortened by 6 bases and J by 3 bases, with 17 bases between the two germline ends. The CDR3 DNA reads TGTGCCAGCAGTCCTGGGGGGGCGAGGTACACTGAAGCTTTCTTT. Its translation is CASSPGGARYTEAFF.

In its sample, this clone was seen once. The gene calls are TRBV11-2 and TRBJ2-7; D is unclear. With 0 bases removed from V and 5 bases from J, the gap between germline ends came to 5 bases. Per germline, CDR1 SGHAT and CDR2 FQNNGV. The CDR3 totals 12 residues. DNA for the CDR3: TGTGCCAGCAGCTTAGATGGGCACGAGCAGTACTTC. Protein sequence: CASSLDGHEQYF.

The count of this clone is one. This CDR3 is CASSSDRGLGNTIYF. In DNA, the CDR3 is TGTGCCAGCAGCTCCGACAGGGGGCTTGGAAACACCATATATTTT. This chain joins TRBV7-2 and TRBJ1-3; 10 bases match TRBD1. V lost 4 bases to trimming and J lost 3 bases; unmatched junction nucleotides: 3. CDR3 length equals 15 residues. Germline V CDR1 and CDR2: SGHTA, FQGNSA.

This clone has a handful of counts. The V gene is TRBV18, the J gene TRBJ1-5; 9 bases map to TRBD1. This CDR3 contains 14 residues. The J segment lost 9 bases and the V segment lost 5 bases, leaving 8 bases of the junction unmatched. Per the germline V gene, CDR1 is KGHSH and CDR2 is LQKENI. The CDR3 nucleotides read TGTGCCAGCTCAGGGGGACAGGGTCTCGGGCCCCAGCATTTT. Its translation is CASSGGQGLGPQHF.

The V gene is TRBV2, the J gene TRBJ2-2; a possible D gene is TRBD2 (5 bases). With 7 bases removed from V and 0 bases from J, the gap between germline ends came to 9 bases. Looked up from germline, CDR1 is SNHLY and CDR2 is FYNNEI. The CDR3 runs to 14 residues. CDR3 coding DNA: TGTGCCAGCATGACTACCGCGAACACCGGGGAGCTGTTTTTT. Encoded protein: CASMTTANTGELFF.

About this clone itself: Other DNA sequences of this sample code for an identical CDR3. V and J are TRBV5-6 and TRBJ2-7; 7 bases fit TRBD1. After removal of 4 bases from V and 1 base from J, the junction contained 2 bases not matched to a gene. CDR3 size: 13 residues. CDR1 SGHDT and CDR2 YYEEEE come from the germline V gene. CDR3 DNA sequence: TGTGCCAGCAGCCTGGGACAGTCCTACGAGCAGTACTTC. Protein sequence: CASSLGQSYEQYF.

This chain joins TRBV14 and TRBJ1-4, with D unclear. The CDR3 totals 19 residues. Trimming took off 1 base at V and 0 bases at J, with 18 bases between the two ends. The germline CDR1 and CDR2 sequences are SGHDN and FVKESK. The DNA of the CDR3 is TGTGCCAGCAGCCAAGGGTGGAACATCCGGAGGGCAACTAATGAAAAACTGTTTTTT. This translates into CASSQGWNIRRATNEKLFF.